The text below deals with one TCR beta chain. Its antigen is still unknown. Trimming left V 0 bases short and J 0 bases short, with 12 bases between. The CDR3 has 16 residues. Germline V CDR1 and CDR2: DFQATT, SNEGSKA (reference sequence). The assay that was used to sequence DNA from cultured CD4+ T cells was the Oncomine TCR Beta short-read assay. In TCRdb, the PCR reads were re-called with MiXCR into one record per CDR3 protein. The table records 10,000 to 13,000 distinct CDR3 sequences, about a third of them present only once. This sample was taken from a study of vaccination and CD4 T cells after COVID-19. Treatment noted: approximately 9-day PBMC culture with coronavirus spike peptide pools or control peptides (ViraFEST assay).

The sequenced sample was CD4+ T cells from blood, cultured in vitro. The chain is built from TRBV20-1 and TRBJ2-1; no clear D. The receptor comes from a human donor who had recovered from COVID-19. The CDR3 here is CSAREAGRPSYNEQFF. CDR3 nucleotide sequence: TGCAGTGCTAGAGAGGCCGGGCGACCCTCCTACAATGAGCAGTTCTTC.